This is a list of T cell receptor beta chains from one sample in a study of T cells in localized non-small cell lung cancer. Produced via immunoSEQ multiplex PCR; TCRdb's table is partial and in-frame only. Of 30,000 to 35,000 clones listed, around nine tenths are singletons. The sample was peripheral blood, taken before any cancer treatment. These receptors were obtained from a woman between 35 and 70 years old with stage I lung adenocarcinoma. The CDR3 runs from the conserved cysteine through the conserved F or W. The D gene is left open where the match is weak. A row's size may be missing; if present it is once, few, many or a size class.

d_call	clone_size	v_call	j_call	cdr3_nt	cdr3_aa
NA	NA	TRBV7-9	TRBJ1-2	TGTGCCAGCGGGCCGGAGACTAACTATGGCTACACCTTC	CASGPETNYGYTF
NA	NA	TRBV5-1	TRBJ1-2	TGCGCCAGCAGCTCCCTCGAACGGAGGGACTATGGCTACACCTTC	CASSSLERRDYGYTF
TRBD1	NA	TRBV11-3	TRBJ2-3	TGTGCCAGCAGCCAACAGGGGGTAGATACGCAGTATTTT	CASSQQGVDTQYF
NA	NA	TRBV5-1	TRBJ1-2	TGCGCCAGCAGCTTGTTCGGGGGGTACTATGGCTACACCTTC	CASSLFGGYYGYTF
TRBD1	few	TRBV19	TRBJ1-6	TGTGCCAGTAGTTTCCTCGACAGGGCCTATAATTCACCCCTCCACTTT	CASSFLDRAYNSPLHF
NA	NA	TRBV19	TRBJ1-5	TGTGCCAGTAGTATGGGTGGGAGGGACAATCAGCCCCAGCATTTT	CASSMGGRDNQPQHF
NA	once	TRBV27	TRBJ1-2	TGTGCCAGCAGTTTGTTGGGCAGGAACTACACCTTC	CASSLLGRNYTF
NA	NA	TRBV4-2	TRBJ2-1	TGTGCCAGCAGCCAAATTCTAGATGAGCAGTTCTTC	CASSQILDEQFF
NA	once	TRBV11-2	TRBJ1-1	TGTGCCAGCAGCTCCTCCGCAGCGGGCGCGAATACTGAAGCTTTCTTT	CASSSSAAGANTEAFF
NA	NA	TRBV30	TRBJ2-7	TGTGCCTGGACCCCCAATCTCGCTCGAGGAGGCTACGAGCAGTACTTC	CAWTPNLARGGYEQYF
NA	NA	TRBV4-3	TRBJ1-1	TGCGCCAGCAGCCAATCTACGAAGGGGGACGAAGCTTTCTTT	CASSQSTKGDEAFF
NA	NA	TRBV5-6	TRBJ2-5	TGTGCCAGCAGCTTGTTTTTAGTCTGGGACCAGACCCAGTACTTC	CASSLFLVWDQTQYF
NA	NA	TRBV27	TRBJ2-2	TGTGCCAGCAGCCCTAGGGGAACCGGGGAGCTGTTTTTT	CASSPRGTGELFF
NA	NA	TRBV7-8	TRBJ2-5	TGTGCCAGCAGCTTATCCAGGGGAAGTCTTTGGGAGACCCAGTACTTC	CASSLSRGSLWETQYF
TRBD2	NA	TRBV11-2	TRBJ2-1	TGTGCCAGCAGCTCGGGAAGGGGAGGGTACAATGAGCAGTTCTTC	CASSSGRGGYNEQFF
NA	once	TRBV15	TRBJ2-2	TGTGCCACCAGCAGAGAAGTTTACACCGGGGAGCTGTTTTTT	CATSREVYTGELFF
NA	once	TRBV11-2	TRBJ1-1	TGTGCCAGCAGCTTGGGCCCGGTATACACTGAAGCTTTCTTT	CASSLGPVYTEAFF
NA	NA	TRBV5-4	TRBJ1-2	TGTGCCAGCAGCTTGGTGAAGGGCGGTGGCTACACCTTC	CASSLVKGGGYTF
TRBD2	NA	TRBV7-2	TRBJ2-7	TGTGCCAGCAGCTTCCTCGCCGGGGGGGACCACGAGCAGTACTTC	CASSFLAGGDHEQYF
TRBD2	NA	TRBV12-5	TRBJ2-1	TGTGCTAGTGGTTTGGTACCCACTTACCGGGCGGGGGGCTCAGGGGAGCAGTTCTTC	CASGLVPTYRAGGSGEQFF
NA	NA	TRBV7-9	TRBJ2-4	TGTGCCAGCAGCTTACTCGACTCCCTAGCCAAAAACATTCAGTACTTC	CASSLLDSLAKNIQYF
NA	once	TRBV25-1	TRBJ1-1	TGTGCCAGCAGACATACAGGGAAGAACACTGAAGCTTTCTTT	CASRHTGKNTEAFF
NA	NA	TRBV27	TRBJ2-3	TGTGCCAGCAGTTATTTCTCCACAGATACGCAGTATTTT	CASSYFSTDTQYF
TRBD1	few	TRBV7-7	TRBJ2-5	TGTGCTAGCAGCACGACAGGGTTAGAGACCCAGTACTTC	CASSTTGLETQYF
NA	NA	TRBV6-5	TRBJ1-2	TGTGCCAGCAGCTACCGACTAAGGTCAGAAGTTGGCTACACCTTC	CASSYRLRSEVGYTF
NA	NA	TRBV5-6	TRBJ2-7	TGTGCCAGCAGCTTAGGGGTCTACGAGCAGTACTTC	CASSLGVYEQYF
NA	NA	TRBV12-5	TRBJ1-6	TGTGCTAGTGGTTTGGTACTCAGGGGAAGTCAGAGCTCCTATAATTCACCCCTCCACTTT	CASGLVLRGSQSSYNSPLHF
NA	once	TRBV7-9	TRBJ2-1	TGTGCCAGCCTCGACAGTTACAATGAGCAGTTCTTC	CASLDSYNEQFF
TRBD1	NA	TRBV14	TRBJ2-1	TGTGCCAGCAGCTCAACGGGACAGGGATACAATGAGCAGTTCTTC	CASSSTGQGYNEQFF
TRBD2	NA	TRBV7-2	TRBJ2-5	TGTGCCAGCAGGCGGGACTACGTCCAAGAGACCCAGTACTTC	CASRRDYVQETQYF
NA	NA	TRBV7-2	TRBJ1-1	TGTGCCAGCAGCGCCCAAAACACTGAAGCTTTCTTT	CASSAQNTEAFF
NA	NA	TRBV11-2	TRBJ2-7	TGTGCCAGCAGCGGGGCTCCGGACACCTTATCCTACGAGCAGTACTTC	CASSGAPDTLSYEQYF
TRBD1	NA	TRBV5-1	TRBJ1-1	TGCGCCAGCAGCTTAACCGGGACAGGAACTGAAGCTTTCTTT	CASSLTGTGTEAFF
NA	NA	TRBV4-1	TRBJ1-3	TGCGCCAGCAGCCAAGGTCCGGAAACGACTGGAAACACCATATATTTT	CASSQGPETTGNTIYF
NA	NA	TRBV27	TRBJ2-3	TGTGCCAGCAGTTTCACCGAGCCCAATACAGATACGCAGTATTTT	CASSFTEPNTDTQYF
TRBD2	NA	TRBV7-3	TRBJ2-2	TGTGCCAGCAGCCCCCGGGGGGTAGCGGGGGGAGGAACCGGGGAGCTGTTTTTT	CASSPRGVAGGGTGELFF
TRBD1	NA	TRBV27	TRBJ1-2	TGTGCCAGCAGTTTATCTTGGGCAGGGGGCTATGGCTACACCTTC	CASSLSWAGGYGYTF
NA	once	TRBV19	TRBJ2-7	TGTGCCAGTAGTATAGGTCAGGGACTCTACGAGCAGTACTTC	CASSIGQGLYEQYF
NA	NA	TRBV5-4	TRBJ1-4	TGTGCCAGCAGCAACAGCGCAACTAATGAAAAACTGTTTTTT	CASSNSATNEKLFF
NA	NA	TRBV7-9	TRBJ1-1	TGTGCCAGCAGCTTAGGACAAAATCAAGCTTTCTTT	CASSLGQNQAFF
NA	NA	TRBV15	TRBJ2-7	TGTGCCACCAGCAGAGGTCGATACGAGCAGTACTTC	CATSRGRYEQYF
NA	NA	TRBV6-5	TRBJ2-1	TGTGCCAGCAGTTACTCGTCTAAGCGCAATGAGCAGTTCTTC	CASSYSSKRNEQFF
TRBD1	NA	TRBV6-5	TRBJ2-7	TGTGCCAGCAGTTACGGACAGGGAAAGTACGAGCAGTACTTC	CASSYGQGKYEQYF
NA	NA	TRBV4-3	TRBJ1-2	TGCGCCAGCAGCCAAGATTCGGGGGCGCGGGGCTACACCTTC	CASSQDSGARGYTF
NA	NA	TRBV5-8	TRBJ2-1	TGTGCCAGCAGTGGGCAAGTCTACAATGAGCAGTTCTTC	CASSGQVYNEQFF